These 7 T cell receptor beta chains were all obtained from the same sample, sequenced in a study of human T cells and chemical hapten exposure. In TCRdb, the 5' RACE reads were re-called with MiXCR into one record per CDR3 protein. The repertoire holds 80,000 or so distinct CDR3 sequences, more than 15% seen once, with nearly 7% in the top ten. Before extraction, the whole blood was not fractionated, and total RNA was taken from it. The receptor source for this set is a female donor in good health.

This rearrangement joins TRBV6-6 to TRBJ1-1; TRBD1 is a possible D gene (6 bases). Between the trimmed V and J ends, which lost 0 bases and 5 bases, there was a span of 10 bases. The CDR3 runs 14 residues. Per the germline V gene, CDR1 is MNHNY and CDR2 is SVGAGI (reference sequence). The CDR3 region has the DNA TGTGCCAGCAGTTACTCAGGGGGGGGGACTGAAGCTTTCTTT. The encoded protein is CASSYSGGGTEAFF.

V usage is TRBV14 and J usage is TRBJ1-1; D uncertain. CDR1 SGHDN and CDR2 FVKESK come from the germline V gene. The CDR3 length is 13 residues. The V end lost 1 base, the J end lost 11 bases, and 14 bases lay between the germline ends. This CDR3 is CASSQVGLGMAFF. The CDR3 bases are TGTGCCAGCAGCCAAGTAGGGTTAGGGATGGCTTTCTTT.

In this sample, this clonotype turned up a few times. The chain uses TRBV28 and TRBJ1-6; D perhaps matches TRBD1 (5 bases). V was shortened by 3 bases and J by 7 bases, with 10 bases between the two germline ends. The CDR3 consists of 14 residues. The germline CDR1 and CDR2 sequences are MDHEN and SYDVKM. The CDR3 is CASSLRQHNSPLHF. CDR3 DNA sequence: TGTGCCAGCAGTTTGAGACAGCACAATTCACCCCTCCACTTT.

The J gene is TRBJ2-7, the V gene TRBV3-1; 8 bases line up with TRBD1. There are 18 residues in the CDR3. The V and J ends lost 0 bases and 2 bases, in that order; junction bases with no gene match: 12. Germline V gene data show CDR1 as LGHDT and CDR2 as YNNKEL (reference sequence). The CDR3 nucleotides read TGTGCCAGCAGCCAAGATAGGGGGACAGGTCGGGCCCCCTACGAGCAGTACTTC. Translating it yields CASSQDRGTGRAPYEQYF.

The CDR3 here is CASNPTGFPGTEAFF. For the CDR3, the DNA is TGTGCCAGCAACCCAACAGGGTTCCCGGGCACTGAAGCTTTCTTT. This chain connects TRBV27 to TRBJ1-1; the D gene is possibly TRBD1 (6 bases). V was clipped by 7 bases and J by 4 bases, with 19 bases between them. CDR3 length equals 15 residues. The V gene's germline CDR1 is MNHEY and CDR2 SMNVEV (reference sequence).

The chain uses TRBV6-5 and TRBJ1-6, with a weak D call TRBD1 (5 bases). This CDR3 is 16 amino acids long. CDR1 MNHEY and CDR2 SVGAGI come from the germline V gene. The germline V and J ends were trimmed by 2 bases and 7 bases, with 15 bases remaining between them. The CDR3 nucleotides are TGTGCCAGCAGTTACGGACTCACAGGCGGAAATTCACCCCTCCACTTT. Its translation is CASSYGLTGGNSPLHF.

This clonotype was seen only once. The V and J genes are TRBV12-3 or TRBV12-4 and TRBJ1-5, with 10 bases matching TRBD1. The CDR3 sequence is 14 residues long. V shed 5 bases, J shed 7 bases, and the junction held 5 bases outside the gene matches. As DNA, the CDR3 is TGTGCCAGCAGTAAAGACAGGGGGCACCAGCCCCAGCATTTT. The encoded protein is CASSKDRGHQPQHF.